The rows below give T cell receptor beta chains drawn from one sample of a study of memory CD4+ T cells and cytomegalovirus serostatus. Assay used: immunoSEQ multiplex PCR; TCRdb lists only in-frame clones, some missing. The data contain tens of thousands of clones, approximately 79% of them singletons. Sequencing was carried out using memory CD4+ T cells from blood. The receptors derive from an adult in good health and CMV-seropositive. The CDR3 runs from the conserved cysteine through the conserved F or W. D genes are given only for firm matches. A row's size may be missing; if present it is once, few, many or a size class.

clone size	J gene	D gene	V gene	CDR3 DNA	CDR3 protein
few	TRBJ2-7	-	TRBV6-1	TGTGCCAGCAGTAACTCGGGAGTCTACGAGCAGTACTTC	CASSNSGVYEQYF
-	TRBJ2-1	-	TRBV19	TGTGCCAGTAGTTGGGGGTCTGTCGTCAATGAGCAGTTCTTC	CASSWGSVVNEQFF
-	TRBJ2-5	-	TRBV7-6	TGTGCCAGCAGCTTAGGGAACAACCCGAGTGAGACCCAGTACTTC	CASSLGNNPSETQYF
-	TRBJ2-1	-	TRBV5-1	TGCGCCAGCAGCGCCGGGTTGGGGGAGCAGTTCTTC	CASSAGLGEQFF
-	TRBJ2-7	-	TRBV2	TGTGCCAGCAGACTCGACACCTACGAGCAGTACTTC	CASRLDTYEQYF
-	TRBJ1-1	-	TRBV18	TGTGCCAGCTCACCACAGGTGCCGGATTTGAACACTGAAGCTTTCTTT	CASSPQVPDLNTEAFF
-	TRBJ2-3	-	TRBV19	TGTGCCAGTAGTGCCCGGGGAGGCATTGGGACAGATACGCAGTATTTT	CASSARGGIGTDTQYF
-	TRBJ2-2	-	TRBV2	TGTGCCAGCACGGAGGGCAGGGGGACCGGGGAGCTGTTTTTT	CASTEGRGTGELFF
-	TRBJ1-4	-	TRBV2	TGTGCCAGCAGATGGACAGTTAATGAAAAACTGTTTTTT	CASRWTVNEKLFF
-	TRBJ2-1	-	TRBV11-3	TGTGCCAGCAGCACCGGGATCATATCCTACAATGAGCAGTTCTTC	CASSTGIISYNEQFF
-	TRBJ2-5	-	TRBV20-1	TGCAGTGCCACCACGAGGGAGACCCAGTACTTC	CSATTRETQYF
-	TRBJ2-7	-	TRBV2	TGTGCCAGCAGCGCCTGGGGGGCGCACGAGCAGTACTTC	CASSAWGAHEQYF
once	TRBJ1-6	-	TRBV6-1	TGTGCCAGCAGTGAAAGGGCCTCCCGGGGACCCCTCCACTTT	CASSERASRGPLHF
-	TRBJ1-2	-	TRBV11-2	TGTGCCAGCAGCTCTCGGGGGCTCTATAGGGGCTACACCTTC	CASSSRGLYRGYTF
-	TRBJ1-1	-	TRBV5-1	TGCGCCAGCAGCCAAAAGGTGGAAAACACTGAAGCTTTCTTT	CASSQKVENTEAFF
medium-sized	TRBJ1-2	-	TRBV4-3	TGCGCCAGCAGCCAAGACCCAGGGCCCACCTATGGCTACACCTTC	CASSQDPGPTYGYTF
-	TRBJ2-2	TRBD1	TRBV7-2	TGTGCCAGCAGCTTTCCTACCATTCGACAGGGGATAAACACCGGGGAGCTGTTTTTT	CASSFPTIRQGINTGELFF
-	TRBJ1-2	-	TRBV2	TGTGCCAGCAGGCAAAACAGGGAATTGAACTATGGCTACACCTTC	CASRQNRELNYGYTF
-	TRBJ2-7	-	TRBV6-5	TGTGCCAGCAGTAGATTGATAACGTTCTCCTACGAGCAGTACTTC	CASSRLITFSYEQYF
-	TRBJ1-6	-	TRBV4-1	TGCGCCAGCAGCCACCCCCCGGGCGGGTTTGGTTCACCCCTCCACTTT	CASSHPPGGFGSPLHF
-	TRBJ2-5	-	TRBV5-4	TGTGCCAGCAGCTTGGAGGCGAGTAGTGAGACCCAGTACTTC	CASSLEASSETQYF
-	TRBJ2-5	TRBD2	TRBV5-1	TGCGCCAGCAGCTTGGGACTAGCGGGAACCCATCTGGAGACCCAGTACTTC	CASSLGLAGTHLETQYF
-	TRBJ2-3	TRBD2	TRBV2	TGTGCCAGCAGGGATCTACAGCGGGGGCCACTGAGGCGGGATACGCAGTATTTT	CASRDLQRGPLRRDTQYF
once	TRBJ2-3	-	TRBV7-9	TGTGCCGTCGGCGGGGCGGCCGGGTGGAATACGCAGTATTTT	CAVGGAAGWNTQYF
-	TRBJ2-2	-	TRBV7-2	TGTGCCAGCAGTAAGGGCTTGGATATCACCGGGGAGCTGTTTTTT	CASSKGLDITGELFF
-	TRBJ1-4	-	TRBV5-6	TGTGCCAGCAGCTTGAGAAGACGGACCATTAATGAAAAACTGTTTTTT	CASSLRRRTINEKLFF
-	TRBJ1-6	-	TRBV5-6	TGTGCCAGCAGCCGGGAAGGGGGTGGCTCACCCCTCCACTTT	CASSREGGGSPLHF
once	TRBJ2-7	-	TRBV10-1	TGCGCCAGCAGACTTAGACAGTCCTCCTACGAGCAGTACTTC	CASRLRQSSYEQYF
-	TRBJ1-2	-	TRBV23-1	TGCGCCAGCAGTCACCCGGGACTGATCCTCTATGGCTACACCTTC	CASSHPGLILYGYTF
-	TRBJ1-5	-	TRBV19	TGTGCCAGTAGTCAGGCGAATCAGCCCCAGCATTTT	CASSQANQPQHF
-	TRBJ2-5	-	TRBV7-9	TGTGCCAGCAGCTTAGGCGGGGCCCAAGAGACCCAGTACTTC	CASSLGGAQETQYF
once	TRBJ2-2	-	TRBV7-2	TGTGCCAGCAGCTTACGGCTCGGACACCGGCAAACGAGGGATGGGGAGCTGTTTTTT	CASSLRLGHRQTRDGELFF
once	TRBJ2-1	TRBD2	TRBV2	TGTGCCGTAGCGAGCGGGAGGAATCGGGTGAATGAGCAGTTCTTC	CAVASGRNRVNEQFF
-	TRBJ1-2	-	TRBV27	TGTGCCAGCAGTTTAACCCAAGGGGGTTTGTATGGCTACACCTTC	CASSLTQGGLYGYTF
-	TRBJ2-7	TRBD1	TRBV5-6	TGTGCCAGCAGCTTGCTACAGGGGACATACGAGCAGTACTTC	CASSLLQGTYEQYF
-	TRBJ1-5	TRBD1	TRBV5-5	TGTGCCAGCAGCCCGGACAGGAAAAATCAGCCCCAGCATTTT	CASSPDRKNQPQHF
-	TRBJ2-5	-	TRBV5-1	TGCGCCAGCAGCTTCCGCAGCCGGTACCAAGAGACCCAGTACTTC	CASSFRSRYQETQYF
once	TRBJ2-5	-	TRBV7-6	TGTGCCAGCAGCCACAGGGAGTACCAAGAGACCCAGTACTTC	CASSHREYQETQYF
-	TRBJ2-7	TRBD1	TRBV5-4	TGTGCCAGCAGCAAGGACAGGACTTCCTACGAGCAGTACTTC	CASSKDRTSYEQYF
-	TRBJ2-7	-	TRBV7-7	TGTGCCAGCAGCTTAGTCTCTGGGAGGTACGAGCAGTACTTC	CASSLVSGRYEQYF
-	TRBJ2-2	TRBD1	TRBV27	TGTGCCAGCACCAGACAGGGGCTGAACACCGGGGAGCTGTTTTTT	CASTRQGLNTGELFF
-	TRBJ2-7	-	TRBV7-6	TGTGCCAGCAGCCCACAGTACGAGCAGTACTTC	CASSPQYEQYF
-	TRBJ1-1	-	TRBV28	TGTGCCAGCAGTGTAGGGGGTCAGGGCACTGAAGCTTTCTTT	CASSVGGQGTEAFF
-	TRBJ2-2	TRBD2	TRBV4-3	TGCGCCAGCAGCTTGGTAGCGGGAGGGTCCGGGGAGCTGTTTTTT	CASSLVAGGSGELFF
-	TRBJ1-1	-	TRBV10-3	TGTGCCATCAGTGAGTCCTTAGTATCGAACACTGAAGCTTTCTTT	CAISESLVSNTEAFF
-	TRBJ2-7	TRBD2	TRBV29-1	TGCAGCGTGTCTGGACTAGTCGGATCCTACGAGCAGTACTTC	CSVSGLVGSYEQYF
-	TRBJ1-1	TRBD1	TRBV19	TGTGCCAGTAGTATAAATACAGGGGGGAACACTGAAGCTTTCTTT	CASSINTGGNTEAFF
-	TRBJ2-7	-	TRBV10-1	TGCGCCAGCAGTGTTTCAGTAGGGCCGACCTACGAGCAGTACTTC	CASSVSVGPTYEQYF
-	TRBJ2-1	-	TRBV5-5	TGTGCCAGCAGCTTGGTGGGCGGGCTGTACAATGAGCAGTTCTTC	CASSLVGGLYNEQFF